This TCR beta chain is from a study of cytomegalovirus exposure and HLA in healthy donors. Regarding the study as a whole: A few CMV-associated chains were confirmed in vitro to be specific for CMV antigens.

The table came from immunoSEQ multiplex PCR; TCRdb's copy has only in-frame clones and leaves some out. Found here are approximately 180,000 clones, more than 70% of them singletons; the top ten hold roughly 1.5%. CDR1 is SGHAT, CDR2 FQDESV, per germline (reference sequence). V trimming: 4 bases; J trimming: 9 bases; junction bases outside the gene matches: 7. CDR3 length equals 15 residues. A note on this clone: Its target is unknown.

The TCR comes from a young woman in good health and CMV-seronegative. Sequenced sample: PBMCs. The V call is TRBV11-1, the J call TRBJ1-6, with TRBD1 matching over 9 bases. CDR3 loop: CASSSRTTGGSPLHF. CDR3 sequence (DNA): TGTGCCAGCAGCTCAAGGACGACAGGGGGTTCACCCCTCCACTTT.